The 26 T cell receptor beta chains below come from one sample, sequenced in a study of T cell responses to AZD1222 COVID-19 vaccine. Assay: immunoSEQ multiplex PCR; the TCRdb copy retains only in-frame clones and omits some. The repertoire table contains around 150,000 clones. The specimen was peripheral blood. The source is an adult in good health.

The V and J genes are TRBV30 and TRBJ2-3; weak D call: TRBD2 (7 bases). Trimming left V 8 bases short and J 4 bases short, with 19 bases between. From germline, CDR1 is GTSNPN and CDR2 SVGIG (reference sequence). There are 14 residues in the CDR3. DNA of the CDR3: TGTGCCCGGGGGAGGGGGGCAGGTGCAGATACGCAGTATTTT. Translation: CARGRGAGADTQYF. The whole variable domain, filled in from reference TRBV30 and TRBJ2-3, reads SQTIHQWPATLVQPVGSPLSLECTVEGTSNPNLYWYRQAAGRGLQLLFYSVGIGQISSEVPQNLSASRPQDRQFILSSKKLLLSDSGFYLCARGRGAGADTQYFGPGTRLTVL.

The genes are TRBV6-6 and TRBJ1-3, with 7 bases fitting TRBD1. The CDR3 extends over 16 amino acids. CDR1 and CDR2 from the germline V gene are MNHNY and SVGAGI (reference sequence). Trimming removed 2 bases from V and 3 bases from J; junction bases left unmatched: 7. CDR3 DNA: TGTGCCAGCAGTTACCGCGACAGGGACTTTGGAAACACCATATATTTT. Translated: CASSYRDRDFGNTIYF.

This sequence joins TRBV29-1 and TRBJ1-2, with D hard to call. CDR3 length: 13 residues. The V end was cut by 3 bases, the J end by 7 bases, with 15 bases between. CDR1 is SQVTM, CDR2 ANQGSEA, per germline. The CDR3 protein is CSVDTVGKRGYTF. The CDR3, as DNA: TGCAGCGTTGACACGGTAGGGAAGCGTGGCTACACCTTC.

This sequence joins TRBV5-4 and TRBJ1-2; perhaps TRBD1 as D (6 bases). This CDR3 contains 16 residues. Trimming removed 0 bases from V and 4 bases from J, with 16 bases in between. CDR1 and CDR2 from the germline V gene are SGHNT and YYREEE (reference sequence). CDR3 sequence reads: CASSLVSTGQTYGYTF. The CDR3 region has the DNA TGTGCCAGCAGCTTGGTTTCGACAGGACAGACCTATGGCTACACCTTC.

Written as DNA, the CDR3 is TGCGCCAGCAGCCCGGGACAGGGGGATGGCACCATATATTTT. Encoded protein: CASSPGQGDGTIYF. The chain employs TRBV5-1 and TRBJ1-3, with 11 bases lining up with TRBD1. The CDR3 totals 14 residues. The V gene end was trimmed by 4 bases and the J gene end by 9 bases; junction bases not matched to a gene: 6. Germline V gives CDR1 SGHRS, CDR2 YFSETQ.

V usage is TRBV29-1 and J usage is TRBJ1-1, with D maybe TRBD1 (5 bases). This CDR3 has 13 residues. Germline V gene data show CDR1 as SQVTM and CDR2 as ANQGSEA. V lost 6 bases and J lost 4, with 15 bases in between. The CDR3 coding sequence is TGCAGCGTCGAGGGAGGGGCGGGCACTGAAGCTTTCTTT. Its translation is CSVEGGAGTEAFF.

The CDR3 loop reads CAWRGGPNQPQHF. In nucleotides, the CDR3 is TGTGCCTGGAGGGGTGGGCCCAATCAGCCCCAGCATTTT. The chain combines TRBV30 with TRBJ1-5; no clear D. Germline CDR1 is GTSNPN and CDR2 is SVGIG (reference sequence). With 3 bases removed from V and 3 bases from J, the gap between germline ends came to 9 bases. This CDR3 has 13 amino acids. The variable domain in full, with the rest retrieved from reference TRBV30 and TRBJ1-5, is SQTIHQWPATLVQPVGSPLSLECTVEGTSNPNLYWYRQAAGRGLQLLFYSVGIGQISSEVPQNLSASRPQDRQFILSSKKLLLSDSGFYLCAWRGGPNQPQHFGDGTRLSIL.

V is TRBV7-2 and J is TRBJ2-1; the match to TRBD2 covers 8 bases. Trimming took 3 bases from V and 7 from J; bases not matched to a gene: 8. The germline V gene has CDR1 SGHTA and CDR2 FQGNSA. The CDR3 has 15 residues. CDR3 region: CASSLTSGGGNEQFF. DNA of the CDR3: TGTGCCAGCAGCTTGACCAGCGGGGGTGGTAATGAGCAGTTCTTC.

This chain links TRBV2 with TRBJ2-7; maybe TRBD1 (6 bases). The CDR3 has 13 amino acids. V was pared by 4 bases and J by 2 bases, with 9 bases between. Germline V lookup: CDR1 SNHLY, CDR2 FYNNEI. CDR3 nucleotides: TGTGCCAGCAGTGGGGACATCGCCTACGAGCAGTACTTC. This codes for CASSGDIAYEQYF.

The CDR3 DNA is TGTGCCAGCAGTGAAGCCAGAGATAGCAATCAGCCCCAGCATTTT. Residues: CASSEARDSNQPQHF. The V call is TRBV2, the J call TRBJ1-5; no definite D call. The CDR3 is 15 amino acids. V lost 0 bases and J lost 0, with 6 bases in between. Germline-derived CDR1 and CDR2 are SNHLY and FYNNEI.

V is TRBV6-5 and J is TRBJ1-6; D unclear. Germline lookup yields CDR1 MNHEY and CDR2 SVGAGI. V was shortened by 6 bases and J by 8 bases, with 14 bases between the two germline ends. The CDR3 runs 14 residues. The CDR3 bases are TGTGCCAGCAGCCCGGGCGTAGGTGATTCACCCCTCCACTTT. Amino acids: CASSPGVGDSPLHF.

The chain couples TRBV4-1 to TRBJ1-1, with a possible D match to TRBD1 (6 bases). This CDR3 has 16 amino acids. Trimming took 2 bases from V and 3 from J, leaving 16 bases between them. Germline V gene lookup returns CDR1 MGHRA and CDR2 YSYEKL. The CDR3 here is CASSQWGGLGDTEAFF. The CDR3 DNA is TGCGCCAGCAGCCAATGGGGGGGGCTAGGCGACACTGAAGCTTTCTTT.

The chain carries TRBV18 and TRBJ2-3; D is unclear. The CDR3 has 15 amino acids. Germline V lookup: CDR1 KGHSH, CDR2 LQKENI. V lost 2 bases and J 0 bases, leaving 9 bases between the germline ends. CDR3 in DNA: TGTGCCAGCTCACCAGAGCTTTCTAGCACAGATACGCAGTATTTT. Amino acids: CASSPELSSTDTQYF.

The CDR3 reads CASSLVNQPQHF. CDR3 DNA sequence: TGTGCCAGCAGCTTAGTAAATCAGCCCCAGCATTTT. This rearrangement joins TRBV7-2 to TRBJ1-5; no clear D. CDR1 SGHTA and CDR2 FQGNSA come from the germline V gene. Trimming took 1 base from V and 4 from J, leaving 2 bases between them. The CDR3 loop spans 12 amino acids.

The CDR3 protein is CASNPEFSYEQYF. CDR3 nucleotides: TGTGCCAGCAACCCAGAATTCTCCTACGAGCAGTACTTC. The chain joins TRBV21-1 to TRBJ2-7; whether TRBD1, the table's D call, matches the DNA was not checked. TRBV21-1 is marked as a pseudogene. This CDR3 comprises 13 residues.

The CDR3 protein is CASSPGGNYEQYF. The CDR3 region has the DNA TGTGCCAGCAGCCCCGGGGGGAACTACGAGCAGTACTTC. The genes are TRBV11-3 and TRBJ2-7; 7 nucleotides agree with TRBD2. This CDR3 contains 13 residues. Per germline, CDR1 SGHNT and CDR2 YENEEA. V shed 5 bases and J 3 bases; nucleotides not matched to a gene: 4.

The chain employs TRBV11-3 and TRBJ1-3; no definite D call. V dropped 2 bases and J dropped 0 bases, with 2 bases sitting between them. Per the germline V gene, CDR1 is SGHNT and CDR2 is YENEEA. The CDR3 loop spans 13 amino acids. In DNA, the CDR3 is TGTGCCAGCAGCTTACGCTCTGGAAACACCATATATTTT. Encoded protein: CASSLRSGNTIYF.

Here the CDR3 reads CASSFGHQDQPQHF. The CDR3 DNA reads TGTGCCAGCAGTTTTGGCCACCAGGATCAGCCCCAGCATTTT. This chain links TRBV28 with TRBJ1-5; D unresolved. Looked up from germline, CDR1 is MDHEN and CDR2 is SYDVKM. V was cut by 3 bases and J by 5 bases, with 11 bases left in between. The CDR3 length is 14 residues.

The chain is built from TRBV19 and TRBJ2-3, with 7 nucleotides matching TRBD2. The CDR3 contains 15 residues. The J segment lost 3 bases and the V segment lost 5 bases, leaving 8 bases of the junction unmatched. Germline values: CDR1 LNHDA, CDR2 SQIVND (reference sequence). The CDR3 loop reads CASSVRDYLTDTQYF. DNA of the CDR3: TGTGCCAGTAGTGTCCGGGACTATCTAACAGATACGCAGTATTTT.

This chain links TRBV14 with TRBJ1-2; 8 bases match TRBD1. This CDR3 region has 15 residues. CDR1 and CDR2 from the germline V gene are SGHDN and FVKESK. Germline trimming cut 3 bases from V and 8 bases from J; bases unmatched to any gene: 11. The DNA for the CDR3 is TGTGCCAGCAGCCACCCCTCAGGGGGCGCGAGGGGCTACACCTTC. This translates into CASSHPSGGARGYTF.

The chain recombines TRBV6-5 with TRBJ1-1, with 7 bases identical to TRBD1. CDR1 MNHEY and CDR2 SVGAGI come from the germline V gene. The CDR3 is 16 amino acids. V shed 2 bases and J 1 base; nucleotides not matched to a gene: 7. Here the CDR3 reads CASSYGRNRGNTEAFF. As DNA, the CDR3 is TGTGCCAGCAGTTACGGGAGGAACAGGGGGAACACTGAAGCTTTCTTT.

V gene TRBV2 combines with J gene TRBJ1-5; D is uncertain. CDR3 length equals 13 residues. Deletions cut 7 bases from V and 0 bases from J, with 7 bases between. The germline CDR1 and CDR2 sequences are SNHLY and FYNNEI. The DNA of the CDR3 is TGTGCCAGCACCCGGTATAGCAATCAGCCCCAGCATTTT. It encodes CASTRYSNQPQHF.

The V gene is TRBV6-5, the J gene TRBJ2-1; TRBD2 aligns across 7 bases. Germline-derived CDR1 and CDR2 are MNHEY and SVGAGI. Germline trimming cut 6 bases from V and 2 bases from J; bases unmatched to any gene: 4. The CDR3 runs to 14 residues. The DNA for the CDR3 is TGTGCCAGCAGGAGAAGCGGGGCCTACAATGAGCAGTTCTTC. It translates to CASRRSGAYNEQFF.

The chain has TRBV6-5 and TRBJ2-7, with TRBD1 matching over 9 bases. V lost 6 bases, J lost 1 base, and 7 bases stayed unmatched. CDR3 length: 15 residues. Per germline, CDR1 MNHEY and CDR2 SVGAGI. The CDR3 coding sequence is TGTGCCAGCAGGCTAGGGACAGGGTTTTCCTACGAGCAGTACTTC. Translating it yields CASRLGTGFSYEQYF.

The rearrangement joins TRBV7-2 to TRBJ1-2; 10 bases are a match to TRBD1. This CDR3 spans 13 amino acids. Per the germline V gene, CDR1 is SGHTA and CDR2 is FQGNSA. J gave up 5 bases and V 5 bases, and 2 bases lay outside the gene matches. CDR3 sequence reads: CASSKGQGYGYTF. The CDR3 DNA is TGTGCCAGCAGCAAGGGACAGGGGTATGGCTACACCTTC.

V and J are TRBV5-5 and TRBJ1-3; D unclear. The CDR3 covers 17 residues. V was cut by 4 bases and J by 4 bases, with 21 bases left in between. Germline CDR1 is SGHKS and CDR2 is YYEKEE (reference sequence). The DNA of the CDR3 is TGTGCCAGCAGCCCCGTGCTTGGAGGGCCGGGAGGAAACACCATATATTTT. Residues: CASSPVLGGPGGNTIYF.